This TCR beta chain originates from a study of graft-versus-host responses after intestinal transplantation. Study-wide context: The transplants performed in recipients were multivisceral, liver-intestinal, or isolated intestinal.

Findings of the study overall: Among recipient marrow samples, GvH clones were found; some appeared first in ileum or blood. Declining HvG levels early post-transplant were linked to peak circulating GvH clone levels.

This table comes from immunoSEQ multiplex PCR, and its TCRdb copy is limited to in-frame clones, with some not included. The sample lists tens of thousands of clones; roughly 89% were seen once. On this clone itself: The antigen is not known.

The clonotype originates from a human donor who received an intestinal transplant. Sequencing was performed on unstimulated CD4+ T cells sorted from spleen or lymph node cells, taken before intestinal transplant.

The CDR3 reads CASSSSRLSYNEQFF. CDR3 nucleotide sequence: TGCGCCAGCAGTAGCTCTAGACTCTCCTACAATGAGCAGTTCTTC. The chain links TRBV10-1 to TRBJ2-1, with D unclear. V was pared by 5 bases and J by 0 bases, with 11 bases between. The CDR3 is 15 residues long. In germline, CDR1 is WNHNN, CDR2 SYGVQD (reference sequence).